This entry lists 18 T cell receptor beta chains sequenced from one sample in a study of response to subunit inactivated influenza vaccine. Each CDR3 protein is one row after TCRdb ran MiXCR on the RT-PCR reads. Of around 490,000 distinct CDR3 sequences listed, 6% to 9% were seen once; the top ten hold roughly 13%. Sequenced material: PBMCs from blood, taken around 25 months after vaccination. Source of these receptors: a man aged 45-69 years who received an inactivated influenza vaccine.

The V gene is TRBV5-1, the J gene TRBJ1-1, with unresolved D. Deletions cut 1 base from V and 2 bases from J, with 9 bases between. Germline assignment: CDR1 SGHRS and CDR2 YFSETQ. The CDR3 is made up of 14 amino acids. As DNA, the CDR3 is TGCGCCAGCAGCTTGTTGAGCAGCAACACTGAAGCTTTCTTT. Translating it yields CASSLLSSNTEAFF.

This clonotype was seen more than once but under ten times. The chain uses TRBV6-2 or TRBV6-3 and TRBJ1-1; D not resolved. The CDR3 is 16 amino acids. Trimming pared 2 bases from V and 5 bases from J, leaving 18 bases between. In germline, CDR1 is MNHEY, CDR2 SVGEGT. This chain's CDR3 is CASSYNSRDGGTEAFF. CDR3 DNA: TGTGCCAGCAGTTACAATTCCCGTGACGGCGGGACTGAAGCTTTCTTT.

This CDR3 reads CASSLAVGTATDTQYF. CDR3 nucleotides: TGTGCCAGCAGCTTGGCCGTCGGGACAGCGACAGATACGCAGTATTTT. V is TRBV5-5 and J is TRBJ2-3; TRBD1 aligns across 7 bases. The CDR3 runs to 16 residues. CDR1 is SGHKS and CDR2 is YYEKEE in the germline V gene (reference sequence). The junction had 7 bases not matched to a gene; V was cut back by 0 bases and J by 3 bases.

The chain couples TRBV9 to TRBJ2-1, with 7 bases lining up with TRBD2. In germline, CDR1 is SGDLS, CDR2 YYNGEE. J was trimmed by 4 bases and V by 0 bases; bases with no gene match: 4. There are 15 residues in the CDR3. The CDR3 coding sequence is TGTGCCAGCAGCGTAGGGGGGGGAACTTACAATGAGCAGTTCTTC. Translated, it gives CASSVGGGTYNEQFF.

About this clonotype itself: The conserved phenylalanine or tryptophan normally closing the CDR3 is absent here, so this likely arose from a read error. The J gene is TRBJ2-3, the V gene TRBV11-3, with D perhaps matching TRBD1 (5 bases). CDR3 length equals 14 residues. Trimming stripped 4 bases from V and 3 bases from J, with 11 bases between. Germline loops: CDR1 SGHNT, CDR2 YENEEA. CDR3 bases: TGTGCCAGCAGCTCAGGACACTCAACAGATACGCAGTATTCT. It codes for CASSSGHSTDTQYS.

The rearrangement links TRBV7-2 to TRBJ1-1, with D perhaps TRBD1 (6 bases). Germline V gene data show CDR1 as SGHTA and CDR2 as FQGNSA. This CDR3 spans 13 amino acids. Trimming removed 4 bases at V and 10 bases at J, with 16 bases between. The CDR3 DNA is TGTGCCAGCAGCTCCGCAGGGGCCTTAGGAGCTTTCTTT. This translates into CASSSAGALGAFF. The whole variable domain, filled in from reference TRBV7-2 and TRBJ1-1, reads GAGVSQSPSNKVTEKGKDVELRCDPISGHTALYWYRQSLGQGLEFLIYFQGNSAPDKSGLPSDRFSAERTGGSVSTLTIQRTQQEDSAVYLCASSSAGALGAFFGQGTRLTVV.

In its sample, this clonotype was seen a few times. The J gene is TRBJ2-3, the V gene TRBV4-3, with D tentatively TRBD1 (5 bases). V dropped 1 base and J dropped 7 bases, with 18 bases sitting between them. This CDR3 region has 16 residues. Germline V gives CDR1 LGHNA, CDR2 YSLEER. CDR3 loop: CASSQGSSRDRNTQYF. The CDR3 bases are TGCGCCAGCAGCCAAGGATCGAGCAGGGATAGGAATACGCAGTATTTT.

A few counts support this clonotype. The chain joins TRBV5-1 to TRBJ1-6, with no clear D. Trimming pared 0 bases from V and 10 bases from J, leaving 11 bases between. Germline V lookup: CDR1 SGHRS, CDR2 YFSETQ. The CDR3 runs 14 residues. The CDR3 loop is CASSLGAGGSPLHF. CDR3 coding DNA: TGCGCCAGCAGCTTGGGGGCAGGTGGATCACCCCTCCACTTT.

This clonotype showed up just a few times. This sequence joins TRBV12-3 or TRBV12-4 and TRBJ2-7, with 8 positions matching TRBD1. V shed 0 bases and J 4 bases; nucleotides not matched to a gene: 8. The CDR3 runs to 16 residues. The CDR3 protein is CASSLAAAGGLYEQYF. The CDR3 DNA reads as TGTGCCAGCAGTTTAGCTGCGGCAGGGGGCTTGTACGAGCAGTACTTC.

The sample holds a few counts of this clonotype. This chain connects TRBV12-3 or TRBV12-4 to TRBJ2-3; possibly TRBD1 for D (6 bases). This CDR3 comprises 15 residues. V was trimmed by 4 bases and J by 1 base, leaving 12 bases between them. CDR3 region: CASSSQGHGTDTQYF. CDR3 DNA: TGTGCCAGCAGTTCCCAGGGGCACGGCACAGATACGCAGTATTTT.

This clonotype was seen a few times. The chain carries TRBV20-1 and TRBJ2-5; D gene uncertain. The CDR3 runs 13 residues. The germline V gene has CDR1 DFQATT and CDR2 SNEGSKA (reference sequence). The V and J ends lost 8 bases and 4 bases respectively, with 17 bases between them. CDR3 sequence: CSTSWVSGETQYF. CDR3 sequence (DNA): TGCAGTACTTCTTGGGTCAGTGGAGAGACCCAGTACTTC.

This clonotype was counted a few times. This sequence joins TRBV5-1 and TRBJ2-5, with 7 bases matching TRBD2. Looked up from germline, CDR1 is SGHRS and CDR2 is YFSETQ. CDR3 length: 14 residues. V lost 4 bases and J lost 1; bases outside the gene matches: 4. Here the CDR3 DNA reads TGCGCCAGCAGCGGGGGGGGGTTCCAAGAGACCCAGTACTTC. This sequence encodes CASSGGGFQETQYF.

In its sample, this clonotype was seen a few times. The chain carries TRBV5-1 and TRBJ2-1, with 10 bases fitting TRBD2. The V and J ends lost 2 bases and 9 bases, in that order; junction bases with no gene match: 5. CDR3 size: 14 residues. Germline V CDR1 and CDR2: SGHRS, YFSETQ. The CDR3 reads CASSLERGGIEQFF. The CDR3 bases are TGCGCCAGCAGCTTAGAGCGGGGGGGCATTGAGCAGTTCTTC.

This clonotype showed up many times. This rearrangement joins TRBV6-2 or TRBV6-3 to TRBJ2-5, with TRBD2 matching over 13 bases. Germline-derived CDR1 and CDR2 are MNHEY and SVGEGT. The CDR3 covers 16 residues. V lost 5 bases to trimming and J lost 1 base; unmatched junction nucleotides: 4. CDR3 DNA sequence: TGTGCCAGCAGTCAAACTAGCGGGAGGGCCCAAGAGACCCAGTACTTC. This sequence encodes CASSQTSGRAQETQYF.

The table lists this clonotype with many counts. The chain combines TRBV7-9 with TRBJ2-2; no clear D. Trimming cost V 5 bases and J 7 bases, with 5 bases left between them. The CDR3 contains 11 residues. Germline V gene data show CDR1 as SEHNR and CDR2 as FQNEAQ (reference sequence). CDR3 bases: TGTGCCAGCAGCAACCGCGGGGAGCTGTTTTTT. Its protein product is CASSNRGELFF.

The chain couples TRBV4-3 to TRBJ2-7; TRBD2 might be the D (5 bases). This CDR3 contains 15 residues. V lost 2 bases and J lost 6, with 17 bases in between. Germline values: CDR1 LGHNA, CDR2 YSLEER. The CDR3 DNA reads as TGCGCCAGCAGCCAACTCTACGGGGAGCCCAGCGAGCAGTACTTC. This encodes CASSQLYGEPSEQYF.

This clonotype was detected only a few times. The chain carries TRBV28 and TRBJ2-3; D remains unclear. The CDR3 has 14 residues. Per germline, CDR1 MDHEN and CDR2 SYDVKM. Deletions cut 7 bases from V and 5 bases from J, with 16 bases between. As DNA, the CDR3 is TGTGCCAGCACCCCGGTCGGTCTGGGAGATACGCAGTATTTT. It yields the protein CASTPVGLGDTQYF.

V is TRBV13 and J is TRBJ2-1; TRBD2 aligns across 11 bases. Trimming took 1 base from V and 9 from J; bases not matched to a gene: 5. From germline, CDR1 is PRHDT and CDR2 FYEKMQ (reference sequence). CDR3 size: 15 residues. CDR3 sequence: CASSLVAGGPSEQFF. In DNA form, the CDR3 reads TGTGCCAGCAGCTTAGTAGCGGGAGGGCCTAGTGAGCAGTTCTTC.